These 10 T cell receptor beta chains came from one sample sequenced in a study of blood T cell repertoires in COVID-19. Method: immunoSEQ multiplex PCR; TCRdb's copy keeps in-frame clones and lacks some. Of some 48,000 clones listed, approximately 79% are singletons. The sequenced sample consisted of peripheral blood. The source of these receptors is a human donor in a cohort sampled during active COVID-19.

The chain joins TRBV6-1 to TRBJ2-4; 9 positions agree with TRBD1. V trimming: 4 bases; J trimming: 8 bases; junction bases outside the gene matches: 12. This CDR3 is built from 16 residues. The germline CDR1 and CDR2 sequences are MNHNS and SASEGT. The CDR3 loop is CASSAYNLGQGDIQYF. The CDR3 coding sequence is TGTGCCAGCAGTGCGTATAATTTGGGACAGGGAGACATTCAGTACTTC.

The DNA of the CDR3 is TGTGCCAAGTCGAGGAGCGGGGGAAATACGCAGTATTTT. It yields the protein CAKSRSGGNTQYF. The chain carries TRBV28 and TRBJ2-3, with 8 bases aligning to TRBD2. Germline CDR1 reads MDHEN; CDR2 reads SYDVKM. The CDR3 contains 13 residues. V shed 10 bases, J shed 7 bases, and the junction held 10 bases outside the gene matches. Using reference TRBV28 and TRBJ2-3 for the parts outside the CDR3, the full variable domain is DVKVTQSSRYLVKRTGEKVFLECVQDMDHENMFWYRQDPGLGLRLIYFSYDVKMKEKGDIPEGYSVSREKKERFSLILESASTNQTSMYLCAKSRSGGNTQYFGPGTRLTVL.

J is TRBJ1-1 and V is TRBV6-5; D unresolved. Germline V gene data show CDR1 as MNHEY and CDR2 as SVGAGI. This CDR3 has 12 residues. Trimming took 6 bases from V and 5 from J, leaving 10 bases between them. The CDR3 region is CASRGERTEAFF. The CDR3 DNA is TGTGCCAGCAGGGGAGAGCGGACTGAAGCTTTCTTT.

This rearrangement joins TRBV3-1 (or the pseudogene TRBV3-2) to TRBJ2-3; 7 nucleotides match TRBD1. V lost 4 bases and J lost 0; bases outside the gene matches: 4. Germline V gene sequence: CDR1 LGHDT, CDR2 YNNKEL (reference sequence). There are 15 residues in the CDR3. CDR3: CASSPGQVSTDTQYF. The DNA of the CDR3 is TGTGCCAGCAGCCCTGGACAGGTTAGCACAGATACGCAGTATTTT.

The chain uses TRBV6-5 and TRBJ1-5, with D unclear. The germline V gene has CDR1 MNHEY and CDR2 SVGAGI. The CDR3 spans 12 residues. V lost 8 bases and J 5 bases, leaving 10 bases between the germline ends. CDR3 loop: CASRRIDQPQHF. The CDR3 coding sequence is TGTGCCAGCCGGAGGATCGATCAGCCCCAGCATTTT.

The rearrangement links TRBV7-2 to TRBJ1-3; D is undetermined. The germline CDR1 and CDR2 sequences are SGHTA and FQGNSA. V shed 1 base and J shed 3 bases, with 10 bases lying between them. This CDR3 contains 15 residues. CDR3 DNA: TGTGCCAGCAGCTTAGGCACAGTCGGTGGAAACACCATATATTTT. This codes for CASSLGTVGGNTIYF.

The gene calls are TRBV9 and TRBJ1-1; no clear D gene. Germline assignment: CDR1 SGDLS and CDR2 YYNGEE. V was clipped by 7 bases and J by 0 bases, with 19 bases between them. The CDR3 extends over 16 amino acids. The CDR3 nucleotides are TGTGCCAGCGCAGATCCAGCCAGGCCCATGAACACTGAAGCTTTCTTT. This codes for CASADPARPMNTEAFF.

The genes are TRBV6-5 and TRBJ2-5; 8 nucleotides align to TRBD2. This CDR3 spans 13 amino acids. Unmatched junction bases numbered 0, after V lost 2 bases and J lost 4 bases. The germline V gene encodes CDR1 MNHEY and CDR2 SVGAGI. The CDR3, as DNA: TGTGCCAGCAGTTACGCGGGGGGAGAGACCCAGTACTTC. Protein sequence: CASSYAGGETQYF.

The chain recombines TRBV7-6 with TRBJ2-2, with D possibly matching TRBD2 (5 bases). Germline V gives CDR1 SGHVS, CDR2 FNYEAQ. The CDR3 loop spans 14 amino acids. With 3 bases removed from V and 4 bases from J, the gap between germline ends came to 9 bases. As DNA, the CDR3 is TGTGCCAGCAGCTTGGGGAGCCGCACCGGGGAGCTGTTTTTT. It specifies CASSLGSRTGELFF.

The genes are TRBV29-1 and TRBJ1-2; 8 bases agree with TRBD1. Germline-derived CDR1 and CDR2 are SQVTM and ANQGSEA. This CDR3 has 13 residues. Losses at the gene ends were 3 bases for V and 7 bases for J; bases not matched to a gene: 7. CDR3 protein: CSVDWTGSGGYTF. DNA of the CDR3: TGCAGCGTTGATTGGACAGGGTCTGGTGGCTACACCTTC.